This paragraph reports one T cell receptor (beta chain). Per the original methods: Cell counts per sample came from amplifying reference gene primers. TCRdb's table, derived via immunoSEQ multiplex PCR, lists solely in-frame clones and lacks some. That table is the source of V, J and clone size, and D and trimming were worked out from the DNA. The data show 260,000 or so clones, around four fifths seen once. The CDR3 has 14 amino acids. With V trimmed by 2 bases and J by 0 bases, 1 base remained unmatched. Germline V gives CDR1 SGHRS, CDR2 YFSETQ. This entry is derived from a study of blood T cell repertoires in COVID-19. In the study overall: Sample material is recorded as cDNA or gDNA derived from T cells, B-cell-depleted T cells, or PBMCs.

Assignment of participants to cohorts was predicated upon participant-reported clinical history. Exposed study participants had met a COVID-19 case within 2 weeks before entry. The clonotype comes from a woman in her 40s who had been exposed to COVID-19. Sequenced sample: PBMCs or T cells enriched from blood (not recorded which). The chain has TRBV5-1 and TRBJ1-1, with 7 positions matching TRBD1. This chain's CDR3 is CASSLTGVNTEAFF. CDR3 in DNA: TGCGCCAGCAGCTTAACAGGGGTGAACACTGAAGCTTTCTTT.